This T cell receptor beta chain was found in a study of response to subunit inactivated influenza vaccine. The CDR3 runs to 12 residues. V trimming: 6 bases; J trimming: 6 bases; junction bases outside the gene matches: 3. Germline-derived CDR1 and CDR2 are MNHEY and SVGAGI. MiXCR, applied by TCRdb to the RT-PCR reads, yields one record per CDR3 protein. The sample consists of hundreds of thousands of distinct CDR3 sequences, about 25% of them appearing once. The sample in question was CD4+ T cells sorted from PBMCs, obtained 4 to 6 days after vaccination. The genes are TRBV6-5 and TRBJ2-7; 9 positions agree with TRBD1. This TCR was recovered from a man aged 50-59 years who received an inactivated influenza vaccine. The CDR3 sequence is CASRTTGGEQYF. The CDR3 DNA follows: TGTGCCAGCAGAACGACAGGGGGCGAGCAGTACTTC.